What follows describes a single T cell receptor beta chain. This clone is identified as medium-sized (0.01 to 0.1%). Which antigen it targets is not known. Base-call qualities are not available, and no considerably larger clone is one nucleotide away. Compared with germline, V lacks 3 bases and J lacks 8 bases; bases without a gene match: 9. CDR1 and CDR2 (MNHEY, SVGAGI) derive from the germline V gene. Its CDR3 holds 14 amino acids, cysteine through phenylalanine. Only the CDR3 region is kept as DNA, spanning 42 bases read in frame from base 1. TCRB CDR3 regions were amplified from roughly 1.8 ug genomic DNA, or all available DNA if less, using the immunoSEQ assay. The multiplex PCR employed 60 forward primers targeting TCR V beta segments and 13 reverse primers targeting J beta segments. To estimate reads per starting template, synthetic control templates were spiked into each sample at limiting dilution. The Illumina HiSeq System generated 87 bp sequencing reads. The source study handled its data this way. PCR and sequencing errors were removed by merging closely related sequences with a nearest neighbor algorithm. TCR overlap was measured as the percentage of unique tumor TCR beta sequences also present in the same patient's peripheral blood. Imported from immuneACCESS, the table was reduced by TCRdb to in-frame sequences with V and J called. These copies leave out some clones; in studies compared against another copy, an unresolved V gene accounts for under half, and the cause of the remainder is not known. V and J calls and clone size are as listed in that table; D and trimming were resolved from the DNA. Within this sample are fewer than 85,000 clones, with 81% of them counted one time only. Roughly 7.7% of the sample belongs to the ten largest clones.

The data originate from a study of glioma-infiltrating T cells after dendritic cell vaccination (dated by TCRdb to 2016 to 2018). Context from the whole study: The cohort comprised about 15 glioblastoma patients from Phase I and II dendritic cell vaccination trials, 9 newly diagnosed and 6 with recurrent disease. Survival after dendritic cell vaccination was correlated with TCR sequencing metrics, such as TIL content and the overlap between tumor and blood repertoires. Patients received three intradermal dendritic cell vaccine injections at biweekly intervals in the arm below the axilla. Between about 2002 and 2012, patients were given autologous tumor lysate-pulsed dendritic cell vaccination. Deep sequencing of TCR beta CDR3 regions was used to quantify tumor-infiltrating lymphocyte content and compare tumor and blood repertoires in dendritic cell-vaccinated glioblastoma patients. The vaccine consisted of monocyte-derived dendritic cells cultured approximately seven days with IL-4 and GM-CSF, then pulsed overnight with autologous tumor lysate.

Patients were selected for having adequate residual fresh-frozen tumor tissue and more than two years of available survival data. Although molecular status otherwise differed among the glioblastoma patients, no patient had an isocitrate dehydrogenase mutation. PBMC were collected before vaccination, two weeks after the third vaccination, and at tumor progression if progression occurred. The Qiagen DNeasy Blood extraction Kit was used for extraction of genomic DNA. Overall results and qualifications from the work: The three-group TCR overlap response model was characterized as speculative, and prospective validation of the model was stated to be required. After dendritic cell vaccination, a higher estimated pretreatment TIL content predicted longer time to progression and longer overall survival. TCR clonality showed no direct relationship with survival, which suggests that a diverse polyclonal response may be important. The cohort was small and heterogeneous, and full blood and tumor sets were available for few patients, with initial-recurrent tumor pairs available for even fewer patients.

The starting material was blood, obtained before dendritic cell vaccination. The sequence is built from TRBV6-5 and TRBJ1-2; the junction holds 7 bases that match TRBD1. The sequence derives from a human donor with glioblastoma. The sequenced DNA: TGTGCCAGCAGTTATCAGGGGGGTGGGGACGGCTACACCTTC. Protein translation: CASSYQGGGDGYTF.